This TCR beta chain derives from a study of cytomegalovirus exposure and HLA in healthy donors. The donors were healthy bone marrow donors. Details on this clone: Its specificity is not known.

Findings of the study overall: The analysis excluded some indistinguishable V segments, including TRBV6-2 and TRBV6-3. TCR beta sequences reportedly predicted most subjects' HLA-A and HLA-B alleles accurately.

With V trimmed by 4 bases and J by 3 bases, 9 bases remained unmatched. CDR3 length: 15 amino acids. The germline gives CDR1 SGHAT, CDR2 FQNNGV. Primers included in the PCR were 60 Vbeta and 13 Jbeta primers. TCRdb's copy holds only in-frame clones and misses some; the assay was immunoSEQ multiplex PCR. The sample shows 200,000 to 250,000 clones, approximately 80% of them seen only once. The sample comprised PBMCs. The chain uses TRBV11-2 and TRBJ2-7; 7 bases agree with TRBD1. The TCR was taken from a middle-aged woman in good health and CMV-seronegative. CDR3 region: CASSSLTGVSYEQYF. For the CDR3, the DNA is TGTGCCAGCAGCTCCCTAACAGGGGTAAGCTACGAGCAGTACTTC.